The text below deals with one T cell receptor (beta chain). CDR3 size: 14 residues. Germline V gene data show CDR1 as DFQATT and CDR2 as SNEGSKA (reference sequence). V was cut by 5 bases and J by 0 bases, with 10 bases left in between. The data originate from a study of Graves' ophthalmopathy and Graves' hyperthyroidism. Out of about 10 ml of fresh peripheral blood, PBMCs were obtained. As the template, RNA transcripts were used to amplify TCR beta CDR3 regions. First-round RT-PCR relied on HTBI primers, and a second-round multiplex PCR came next. TCRdb ran MiXCR on the multiplex PCR reads and lists one entry per CDR3 protein. Of about 740,000 distinct CDR3 sequences in the sample, 40% were seen once.

This clonotype was obtained from an adult man with Graves' ophthalmopathy. The material sequenced was peripheral blood. The rearrangement joins TRBV20-1 to TRBJ2-2, with D perhaps assigned TRBD1 or TRBD2 (5 bases each). The CDR3 sequence: CSALMGANTGELFF. In nucleotides, the CDR3 is TGCAGTGCTCTAATGGGGGCGAACACCGGGGAGCTGTTTTTT.